Listed here are 15 T cell receptor beta chains from one sample, sequenced in a study of identical twins' blood T cells. Each CDR3 protein is one row after TCRdb ran MiXCR on the 5' RACE reads. The table has roughly 340,000 distinct CDR3 sequences, around 30% seen once. The sequenced sample consisted of PBMCs. The source of these receptors is a woman aged 18-50 years in good health.

The chain links TRBV20-1 to TRBJ2-1; 13 nucleotides line up with TRBD2. Per the germline V gene, CDR1 is DFQATT and CDR2 is SNEGSKA (reference sequence). V was clipped by 6 bases and J by 4 bases; unmatched bases: 6. This CDR3 is built from 15 residues. CDR3 coding DNA: TGCAGTGCACCGGGACTAGCGGGAAGGTACAATGAGCAGTTCTTC. Residues: CSAPGLAGRYNEQFF.

This chain uses TRBV29-1 with TRBJ2-5; possibly TRBD2 for D (6 bases). Trimming shortened V by 7 bases and J by 3 bases, and 24 bases separated the two germline ends. Germline V gene data show CDR1 as SQVTM and CDR2 as ANQGSEA. This CDR3 has 16 amino acids. The CDR3 DNA sequence: TGCAGCGCGGCGGGCCCCTACGGAGGGTGGGAAGAGACCCAGTACTTC. Its protein is CSAAGPYGGWEETQYF.

The rearrangement uses TRBV19 and TRBJ2-7; perhaps TRBD2 as D (6 bases). The CDR3 consists of 15 residues. Trimming cost V 3 bases and J 4 bases, with 16 bases left between them. The germline CDR1 and CDR2 sequences are LNHDA and SQIVND (reference sequence). The CDR3 region is CASSMVGKGGYEQYF. The CDR3 bases are TGTGCCAGTAGTATGGTGGGCAAGGGAGGTTACGAGCAGTACTTC. Supplemented by reference TRBV19 and TRBJ2-7, the full variable domain reads DGGITQSPKYLFRKEGQNVTLSCEQNLNHDAMYWYRQDPGQGLRLIYYSQIVNDFQKGDIAEGYSVSREKKESFPLTVTSAQKNPTAFYLCASSMVGKGGYEQYFGPGTRLTVT.

This clonotype was counted a few times. This rearrangement joins TRBV20-1 to TRBJ2-7, with a tentative D call TRBD2 (5 bases). The V and J ends lost 1 base and 2 bases respectively, with 9 bases between them. The CDR3 is 13 residues long. Germline V CDR1 and CDR2: DFQATT, SNEGSKA (reference sequence). The CDR3 region has the DNA TGCAGTGCTAGAGGGACTTCCACCTACGAGCAGTACTTC. Protein sequence: CSARGTSTYEQYF.

The chain joins TRBV20-1 to TRBJ2-3; no reliable D call. The germline CDR1 and CDR2 sequences are DFQATT and SNEGSKA (reference sequence). V dropped 5 bases and J dropped 0 bases, with 12 bases sitting between them. This CDR3 is built from 14 residues. CDR3 residues: CSASLSASTDTQYF. The CDR3 nucleotides read TGCAGTGCTTCCCTCTCGGCCAGCACAGATACGCAGTATTTT.

For the CDR3, the DNA is TGCGCCAGCAGTACCGGGACGCGTCTTTACGAGCAGTACTTC. Residues: CASSTGTRLYEQYF. The chain combines TRBV5-1 with TRBJ2-7; D could derive from TRBD1 or TRBD2 (5 bases each). This CDR3 has 14 residues. Looked up from germline, CDR1 is SGHRS and CDR2 is YFSETQ. Trimming removed 5 bases at V and 4 bases at J, with 16 bases between.

V is TRBV28 and J is TRBJ1-2; D is uncertain. The ends were cut back, 7 bases at V and 5 bases at J, with 14 bases in the middle. CDR3 length equals 13 residues. Germline V gene sequence: CDR1 MDHEN, CDR2 SYDVKM. DNA for the CDR3: TGTGCCAGCACCACAACGACCGGATATGGCTACACCTTC. Encoded protein: CASTTTTGYGYTF.

This chain connects TRBV2 to TRBJ2-1, with D hard to call. The CDR3 spans 13 residues. Trimming removed 5 bases at V and 6 bases at J, with 11 bases between. Per the germline V gene, CDR1 is SNHLY and CDR2 is FYNNEI. Written as DNA, the CDR3 is TGTGCCAGCAGTTCACGGGCCCGCAATGAGCAGTTCTTC. It yields the protein CASSSRARNEQFF.

V and J are TRBV5-1 and TRBJ2-3; D may be TRBD1 (5 bases). Germline assignment: CDR1 SGHRS and CDR2 YFSETQ. CDR3 size: 15 residues. The ends were cut back, 0 bases at V and 3 bases at J, with 11 bases in the middle. CDR3 nucleotides: TGCGCCAGCAGCTTGGTACCCAGGGATACAGATACGCAGTATTTT. Encoded protein: CASSLVPRDTDTQYF.

The V and J genes are TRBV21-1 and TRBJ1-3; the D segment call TRBD1 is taken from the table without a DNA check. TRBV21-1 is classified as a pseudogene. CDR3 length: 18 residues. For the CDR3, the DNA is TGTGCCAGCAGCAAACTAGGGGCAGTAAGATCTATTAGAAACACCATATATTTT. Its protein is CASSKLGAVRSIRNTIYF.

V is TRBV6-5 and J is TRBJ1-1; D is ambiguous. CDR3 length equals 13 residues. Germline V gene data show CDR1 as MNHEY and CDR2 as SVGAGI. V lost 3 bases, J lost 4 bases, and 9 bases lay in between. CDR3 loop: CASSYMGGTEAFF. CDR3 sequence (DNA): TGTGCCAGCAGTTATATGGGAGGCACTGAAGCTTTCTTT.

This chain uses TRBV30 with TRBJ1-1; the D is unclear. V lost 0 bases and J 3 bases, leaving 8 bases between the germline ends. The CDR3 contains 13 residues. Germline V gene sequence: CDR1 GTSNPN, CDR2 SVGIG (reference sequence). The CDR3 DNA sequence: TGTGCCTGGAGTGTACATGGGCACACTGAAGCTTTCTTT. It codes for CAWSVHGHTEAFF. The full variable domain, with the rest looked up from reference TRBV30 and TRBJ1-1, is SQTIHQWPATLVQPVGSPLSLECTVEGTSNPNLYWYRQAAGRGLQLLFYSVGIGQISSEVPQNLSASRPQDRQFILSSKKLLLSDSGFYLCAWSVHGHTEAFFGQGTRLTVV.

This clonotype was counted between two and nine times. The chain uses TRBV5-1 and TRBJ2-1; 9 nucleotides align to TRBD2. J gave up 0 bases and V 5 bases, and 3 bases lay outside the gene matches. The CDR3 is made up of 15 amino acids. Germline CDR1 SGHRS, CDR2 YFSETQ. The CDR3 coding sequence is TGCGCCAGCAGGACTAGCGGAAGCTCCTACAATGAGCAGTTCTTC. It is translated as CASRTSGSSYNEQFF.

This rearrangement joins TRBV29-1 to TRBJ1-4; 8 bases match TRBD1. CDR3 length: 15 residues. V was pared by 7 bases and J by 0 bases, with 7 bases of the junction left unmatched. Germline CDR1 SQVTM, CDR2 ANQGSEA. Written as DNA, the CDR3 is TGCAGCGGAGGACAGGGATTTGCAACTAATGAAAAACTGTTTTTT. Translating gives CSGGQGFATNEKLFF.

This clonotype has just a few counts. The V gene is TRBV5-1, the J gene TRBJ2-6; TRBD1 matches at 9 bases. The CDR3 is made up of 15 amino acids. Germline values: CDR1 SGHRS, CDR2 YFSETQ. Trimming took 0 bases from V and 9 from J; bases not matched to a gene: 4. CDR3 loop: CASSLEGQGNNVLTF. The CDR3 nucleotides read TGCGCCAGCAGCTTGGAGGGACAGGGTAACAACGTCCTGACTTTC.